Listed here are 20 T cell receptor beta chains from one sample, sequenced in a study of blood T cell repertoires in COVID-19. TCRdb's table, derived via immunoSEQ multiplex PCR, lists solely in-frame clones and lacks some. Among 150,000 to 200,000 clones listed, about 88% were seen once. The sample consisted of PBMCs or T cells enriched from blood (not recorded which). These TCRs come from a woman younger than 30 who had recovered from COVID-19.

The V gene is TRBV4-2, the J gene TRBJ2-7; maybe TRBD1 (5 bases). V was shortened by 4 bases and J by 2 bases, with 15 bases between the two germline ends. The CDR3 runs to 15 residues. Germline V gene lookup returns CDR1 LGHNA and CDR2 YNFKEQ. CDR3 bases: TGTGCCAGCAGCCCTCCGAACAGGTTTCCCTACGAGCAGTACTTC. Encoded protein: CASSPPNRFPYEQYF.

The chain has TRBV3-1 (or the pseudogene TRBV3-2) and TRBJ1-1; no firm D call. In germline, CDR1 is LGHDT, CDR2 YNNKEL (reference sequence). Trimming shortened V by 3 bases and J by 1 base, and 6 bases separated the two germline ends. CDR3 size: 13 residues. This chain's CDR3 is CASSHEANTEAFF. As DNA, the CDR3 is TGTGCCAGCAGCCACGAGGCGAACACTGAAGCTTTCTTT.

This clone is a singleton in its sample. This chain uses TRBV6-4 with TRBJ2-1; 14 nucleotides line up with TRBD2. This CDR3 has 15 amino acids. With 6 bases clipped from V and 8 bases from J, the junction kept 6 bases outside the gene matches. The V gene's germline CDR1 is MRHNA and CDR2 SNTAGT. The DNA of the CDR3 is TGTGCCAGCAGCACCGGGACTAGCGGGAGCGATGAGCAGTTCTTC. Its protein is CASSTGTSGSDEQFF.

This sequence joins TRBV6-6 and TRBJ2-4, with TRBD2 matching over 12 bases. Germline CDR1 MNHNY, CDR2 SVGAGI (reference sequence). J was trimmed by 0 bases and V by 5 bases; bases with no gene match: 5. The CDR3 consists of 17 residues. The CDR3 loop is CASSQGLAGAAKNIQYF. The CDR3, as DNA: TGTGCCAGCAGTCAGGGACTAGCGGGCGCAGCCAAAAACATTCAGTACTTC.

The chain joins TRBV27 to TRBJ1-3; unclear D gene. Germline CDR1 and CDR2: MNHEY and SMNVEV (reference sequence). This CDR3 contains 16 residues. Between the trimmed V and J ends, which lost 8 bases and 4 bases, there was a span of 21 bases. In DNA form, the CDR3 reads TGTGCCAGCCAGTCCCGGACTCCATATATGGGAAACACCATATATTTT. It translates to CASQSRTPYMGNTIYF.

The chain is built from TRBV29-1 and TRBJ1-3; 7 bases are shared with TRBD1. V lost 6 bases and J lost 2; bases outside the gene matches: 7. CDR3 length: 14 residues. Germline CDR1 and CDR2: SQVTM and ANQGSEA. CDR3 coding DNA: TGCAGCGTACAGGGGTCTTCGGCTGGAAACACCATATATTTT. Protein sequence: CSVQGSSAGNTIYF.

V gene TRBV6-2 or TRBV6-3 combines with J gene TRBJ2-1; unclear D gene. Germline V gives CDR1 MNHEY, CDR2 SVGEGT. The CDR3 extends over 15 amino acids. With 3 bases removed from V and 5 bases from J, the gap between germline ends came to 14 bases. The CDR3 DNA follows: TGTGCCAGCAGTTATTACTTTCACCGTGACAATGAGCAGTTCTTC. It is translated as CASSYYFHRDNEQFF.

This clone was recorded a few times. The chain has TRBV19 and TRBJ2-1; the D is unclear. Germline CDR1 is LNHDA and CDR2 is SQIVND (reference sequence). The CDR3 contains 17 residues. Trimming pared 5 bases from V and 0 bases from J, leaving 17 bases between. CDR3 sequence reads: CASSRVGAFSSYNEQFF. CDR3 coding DNA: TGTGCCAGTAGTCGCGTCGGTGCGTTTAGCTCCTACAATGAGCAGTTCTTC.

This clone showed up just a few times. The J gene is TRBJ2-3, the V gene TRBV27; TRBD1 matches at 7 bases. Germline assignment: CDR1 MNHEY and CDR2 SMNVEV (reference sequence). The CDR3 runs 17 residues. Trimming took 7 bases from V and 0 from J; bases not matched to a gene: 13. The CDR3, as DNA: TGTGCCAGCACCCGGGGCTGGGGACAGACTAGCACAGATACGCAGTATTTT. Its protein is CASTRGWGQTSTDTQYF.

The gene calls are TRBV28 and TRBJ2-7, with D hard to call. The CDR3 has 11 residues. The germline gives CDR1 MDHEN, CDR2 SYDVKM. The germline V and J ends were trimmed by 5 bases and 5 bases, with 7 bases remaining between them. CDR3 loop: CASSIGDEQYF. CDR3 coding DNA: TGTGCCAGCAGTATTGGAGACGAGCAGTACTTC.

V is TRBV11-3 and J is TRBJ1-2; maybe TRBD1 (5 bases). Between the trimmed V and J ends, which lost 0 bases and 7 bases, there was a span of 30 bases. The CDR3 spans 20 residues. Germline CDR1 SGHNT, CDR2 YENEEA. The CDR3 reads CASSLEFGVRLAGTGSGYTF. The CDR3 nucleotides read TGTGCCAGCAGCTTAGAGTTCGGGGTTCGGCTCGCGGGGACCGGCTCTGGCTACACCTTC.

The V and J genes are TRBV29-1 and TRBJ2-1; TRBD2 matches 12 bases. J lost 4 bases, V lost 4 bases, and 17 bases had no gene match. This CDR3 has 19 residues. CDR1 is SQVTM and CDR2 is ANQGSEA in the germline V gene. The CDR3 sequence is CSVGGPGTLTSGSYNEQFF. In nucleotides, the CDR3 is TGCAGCGTTGGGGGCCCTGGAACCCTGACTAGCGGGAGTTACAATGAGCAGTTCTTC.

The V and J genes are TRBV10-3 and TRBJ2-3, with D tentatively TRBD2 (5 bases). The V gene lost 3 bases and the J gene lost 5 bases, with 18 bases spanning the gap. The germline V gene encodes CDR1 ENHRY and CDR2 SYGVKD. This CDR3 spans 16 amino acids. The CDR3 is CAISDITRVAGDTQYF. Written as DNA, the CDR3 is TGTGCCATCAGTGACATTACTAGAGTAGCTGGAGATACGCAGTATTTT.

The chain couples TRBV7-9 to TRBJ2-1; weak D call: TRBD1 (6 bases). The germline V and J ends were trimmed by 3 bases and 6 bases, with 18 bases remaining between them. This CDR3 is built from 16 residues. From germline, CDR1 is SEHNR and CDR2 FQNEAQ (reference sequence). Written as DNA, the CDR3 is TGTGCCAGCAGCTTTTCCGGGCAGGGGTTCCTCAATGAGCAGTTCTTC. Its protein is CASSFSGQGFLNEQFF.

The genes are TRBV4-3 and TRBJ2-3; TRBD2 aligns across 12 bases. The CDR3 contains 15 residues. With 4 bases clipped from V and 3 bases from J, the junction kept 2 bases outside the gene matches. Germline V CDR1 and CDR2: LGHNA, YSLEER. The CDR3 is CASSRGTSGTDTQYF. Written as DNA, the CDR3 is TGCGCCAGCAGCCGGGGGACTAGCGGGACAGATACGCAGTATTTT.

The sample holds a few counts of this clone. At the DNA level, this CDR3 is encoded by other sequences in the same sample as well. The CDR3 reads CASSRGSYEQYF. The CDR3 nucleotides are TGTGCCAGCAGTAGGGGAAGCTACGAGCAGTACTTC. The chain couples TRBV28 to TRBJ2-7, with a tentative D call TRBD1 (5 bases). V lost 5 bases, J lost 3 bases, and 8 bases lay in between. Germline V gene sequence: CDR1 MDHEN, CDR2 SYDVKM. CDR3 size: 12 residues.

The V gene is TRBV28, the J gene TRBJ1-5; D remains unclear. This CDR3 has 13 amino acids. Germline V gene sequence: CDR1 MDHEN, CDR2 SYDVKM. CDR3 coding DNA: TGTGTTACGCGGAGGTATAGCAATCAGCCCCAGCATTTT. Amino acid sequence: CVTRRYSNQPQHF.

The chain has TRBV10-3 and TRBJ1-2; 7 nucleotides line up with TRBD1. V trimming: 6 bases; J trimming: 2 bases; junction bases outside the gene matches: 3. The CDR3 has 13 amino acids. Germline V CDR1 and CDR2: ENHRY, SYGVKD. CDR3 sequence: CAIRTGDNYGYTF. CDR3 in DNA: TGTGCCATCAGAACAGGGGACAACTATGGCTACACCTTC.

This sequence joins TRBV3-1 (or the pseudogene TRBV3-2) and TRBJ2-3, with 9 nucleotides matching TRBD2. This CDR3 contains 16 residues. Germline assignment: CDR1 LGHDT and CDR2 YNNKEL (reference sequence). Trimming took 3 bases from V and 2 from J; bases not matched to a gene: 6. CDR3 DNA: TGTGCCAGCAGCCAGACGACTAGCGGCCCCACAGATACGCAGTATTTT. Its protein is CASSQTTSGPTDTQYF.

V usage is TRBV29-1 and J usage is TRBJ1-1; TRBD1 might be the D (6 bases). V shed 1 base and J shed 0 bases, with 12 bases lying between them. CDR3 size: 15 residues. CDR1 is SQVTM and CDR2 is ANQGSEA in the germline V gene. The CDR3 coding sequence is TGCAGCGTTGAAGGGGGGCGACTCATGAACACTGAAGCTTTCTTT. This encodes CSVEGGRLMNTEAFF.